The T cell receptor beta chain described here comes from a study of regulatory T cells in long-lasting Graves disease. This clonotype turned up a few times. Construction of the TCR beta libraries employed iRepertoire HTBI primers in conjunction with Arm-PCR of CDR3 regions. Per the original methods: The identification of approximately 62 TRBV and some 15 TRBJ segments was made across samples. TCRdb processed the multiplex PCR reads anew with MiXCR; each CDR3 protein has one entry. These V and J calls rely on TCRdb rather than the paper's analysis. The sample holds roughly 500,000 distinct CDR3 sequences; around 13% are singletons and the top ten take about 8.9%. CDR3 length equals 16 residues. Trimming took off 1 base at V and 0 bases at J, with 10 bases between the two ends. CDR1 is LNHDA and CDR2 is SQIVND in the germline V gene (reference sequence). The time point denotes: newly diagnosed GD, antithyroid drugs for less than 3 months. Following extraction of RNA from PBMCs, that RNA was used to make the TCR library.

In addition, the sample was reused for a study of T cells in Graves' hyperthyroidism and ophthalmopathy.

The TCR comes from a woman under 40 with Graves disease. The chain couples TRBV19 to TRBJ2-1; D gene ambiguous. The starting material was peripheral blood mononuclear cells (PBMCs), obtained at new diagnosis, from a patient treated with antithyroid drugs. In DNA form, the CDR3 reads TGTGCCAGTAGTATAGTTCCACTAAGCTCCTACAATGAGCAGTTCTTC. Its protein is CASSIVPLSSYNEQFF.